The clone carrying this TCR beta chain was seen just once. The antigen is unknown. At one boundary the junction diverges from the germline segment, which might be a read error. The CDR3 sequence is 11 residues long. Germline loops: CDR1 SGHDT, CDR2 YYEEEE. This sample stems from a study of PD-1 blockade in classical Hodgkin lymphoma. Study-level findings and limits: With CD4+ cells, TCR diversity rose significantly by C4D1, but not with CD8+ cells. Similar baseline diversity was found in complete responders and newly diagnosed patients. Exclusion covered patients beginning nivolumab under 1 year post-ASCT.

Following autologous stem cell transplantation, relapse occurred in every patient, and exposure to brentuximab vedotin varied. Thawed PBMCs were subjected to magnetic negative selection, which yielded isolated CD8+ T cells. Sequencing used immunoSEQ multiplex PCR; TCRdb keeps in-frame clones, though not all of them. This table has under 1,000 clones, roughly 84% appearing once. The V and J genes are TRBV5-6 and TRBJ2-7; D is undetermined. This clonotype originated in a human donor with classical Hodgkin lymphoma. Sequenced material: CD8+ T cells from blood, taken at baseline. As DNA, the CDR3 is TGTGCCAGCAGCCAGTCGGGTCCCTTTGACTTC. As protein: CASSQSGPFDF.